The 30 T cell receptor beta chains in this list originate from one sample, sequenced in a study of blood T cell repertoires in COVID-19. Repertoires were generated with immunoSEQ multiplex PCR, while TCRdb's copy carries only in-frame clones and drops some. The repertoire holds just over 70,000 clones, with about 80% as singletons. The source material was peripheral blood. The receptors here all came from a man aged 65 to 85 who had recovered from COVID-19.

The J gene is TRBJ2-1, the V gene TRBV25-1, with TRBD2 matching 7 bases. V lost 8 bases, J lost 4 bases, and 11 bases stayed unmatched. Germline V gene sequence: CDR1 MGHDK, CDR2 SYGVNS. The CDR3 covers 15 residues. CDR3 region: CASRPASGDYNEQFF. CDR3 nucleotide sequence: TGTGCCAGCCGCCCAGCGAGCGGGGATTACAATGAGCAGTTCTTC. Full variable domain (remainder filled in from reference TRBV25-1 and TRBJ2-1): EADIYQTPRYLVIGTGKKITLECSQTMGHDKMYWYQQDPGMELHLIHYSYGVNSTEKGDLSSESTVSRIRTEHFPLTLESARPSHTSQYLCASRPASGDYNEQFFGPGTRLTVL.

A single count supports this clone. This chain joins TRBV7-2 and TRBJ2-5; TRBD2 agrees at 7 bases. CDR1 is SGHTA and CDR2 is FQGNSA in the germline V gene. The CDR3 sequence is 14 residues long. J gave up 4 bases and V 7 bases, and 9 bases lay outside the gene matches. CDR3 amino acids: CASTMGLPGETQYF. CDR3 sequence (DNA): TGTGCCAGCACCATGGGACTACCGGGAGAGACCCAGTACTTC.

The chain uses TRBV4-3 and TRBJ2-1; 15 bases are a match to TRBD2. CDR1 LGHNA and CDR2 YSLEER come from the germline V gene. The CDR3 spans 18 residues. V shed 4 bases, J shed 9 bases, and the junction held 13 bases outside the gene matches. CDR3 in DNA: TGCGCCAGCAGCCGAGGGACTAGCGGGGGGCCTATTGGGAGTGAGCAGTTCTTC. Its protein product is CASSRGTSGGPIGSEQFF.

The V and J genes are TRBV18 and TRBJ1-1; TRBD1 is a possible D gene (5 bases). From germline, CDR1 is KGHSH and CDR2 LQKENI. The CDR3 extends over 15 amino acids. Trimming left V 3 bases short and J 0 bases short, with 11 bases between. The CDR3 reads CASSPSTAMNTEAFF. DNA of the CDR3: TGTGCCAGCTCACCTTCGACAGCCATGAACACTGAAGCTTTCTTT.

This clone was seen a single time. The chain couples TRBV7-2 to TRBJ2-7; 8 bases are a match to TRBD2. Unmatched junction bases numbered 7, after V lost 5 bases and J lost 1 base. This CDR3 spans 15 amino acids. Germline CDR1 and CDR2: SGHTA and FQGNSA. CDR3 residues: CASSRLATSSYEQYF. The DNA for the CDR3 is TGTGCCAGCAGCAGACTAGCGACCTCATCCTACGAGCAGTACTTC. The variable domain in full, completed from reference TRBV7-2 and TRBJ2-7, reads GAGVSQSPSNKVTEKGKDVELRCDPISGHTALYWYRQSLGQGLEFLIYFQGNSAPDKSGLPSDRFSAERTGGSVSTLTIQRTQQEDSAVYLCASSRLATSSYEQYFGPGTRLTVT.

The J gene is TRBJ2-5, the V gene TRBV6-5; TRBD2 matches at 14 bases. CDR3 length equals 16 residues. CDR1 and CDR2 (germline): MNHEY, SVGAGI. Trimming removed 4 bases from V and 8 bases from J; junction bases left unmatched: 9. The CDR3 sequence: CASSLGLAGAPTTQYF. The CDR3 DNA is TGTGCCAGCAGTTTGGGACTAGCGGGGGCCCCCACCACCCAGTACTTC.

The V and J genes are TRBV11-3 and TRBJ2-1; weak D call: TRBD2 (6 bases). The V end lost 6 bases, the J end lost 7 bases, and 19 bases lay between the germline ends. The V gene's germline CDR1 is SGHNT and CDR2 YENEEA. This CDR3 comprises 15 residues. The CDR3 DNA reads as TGTGCCAGCAGTCTAAAGGACTACCTAGGAAATGAGCAGTTCTTC. Translating gives CASSLKDYLGNEQFF.

This chain links TRBV6-5 with TRBJ1-2; D is unresolved. The V end lost 6 bases, the J end lost 2 bases, and 16 bases lay between the germline ends. CDR1 MNHEY and CDR2 SVGAGI come from the germline V gene. The CDR3 is 15 amino acids. The CDR3 sequence is CASRRVQDDNYGYTF. In DNA, the CDR3 is TGTGCCAGCAGGCGGGTCCAGGATGACAACTATGGCTACACCTTC.

The chain has TRBV29-1 and TRBJ1-4; tentative D call: TRBD1 (6 bases). Trimming took off 6 bases at V and 4 bases at J, with 12 bases between the two ends. Germline V gene data show CDR1 as SQVTM and CDR2 as ANQGSEA. This CDR3 contains 13 residues. In DNA form, the CDR3 reads TGCAGCGTAACCCAGGGGAGTAATGAAAAACTGTTTTTT. It codes for CSVTQGSNEKLFF.

This sequence joins TRBV28 and TRBJ1-1; TRBD1 might be the D (6 bases). The V gene's germline CDR1 is MDHEN and CDR2 SYDVKM. V lost 5 bases and J 8 bases, leaving 9 bases between the germline ends. There are 11 residues in the CDR3. CDR3: CASSGQREAFF. The CDR3 nucleotides read TGTGCCAGCAGTGGACAGAGAGAAGCTTTCTTT.

J is TRBJ1-5 and V is TRBV10-1; D may be TRBD1 (5 bases). CDR1 and CDR2 (germline): WNHNN, SYGVQD (reference sequence). V was clipped by 4 bases and J by 6 bases, with 13 bases between them. CDR3 size: 14 residues. As DNA, the CDR3 is TGCGCCAGCAGTGCCCAAAGGGGCGGTCAGCCCCAGCATTTT. This translates into CASSAQRGGQPQHF.

The rearrangement joins TRBV7-2 to TRBJ1-2, with D possibly matching TRBD1 (6 bases). Germline V CDR1 and CDR2: SGHTA, FQGNSA. Trimming removed 1 base from V and 4 bases from J, with 13 bases in between. CDR3 length: 15 residues. CDR3 nucleotides: TGTGCCAGCAGCTTAGAAGGGGGTCCCCGCTATGGCTACACCTTC. It is translated as CASSLEGGPRYGYTF.

This clone was seen a single time. This chain connects TRBV5-8 to TRBJ1-6; a possible D gene is TRBD1 (6 bases). V lost 4 bases to trimming and J lost 7 bases, with 15 bases between them. Germline CDR1 and CDR2: SGHTS and YDEGEE. The CDR3 is 15 amino acids. In DNA, the CDR3 is TGTGCCAGCAGCCCGGTGGGGGCGCGCAATTCACCCCTCCACTTT. As protein: CASSPVGARNSPLHF.

The rearrangement joins TRBV2 to TRBJ1-3; perhaps TRBD1 as D (6 bases). V dropped 6 bases and J dropped 2 bases, with 14 bases sitting between them. The CDR3 sequence is 15 residues long. Germline loops: CDR1 SNHLY, CDR2 FYNNEI. CDR3 residues: CASSPLQGAGNTIYF. CDR3 DNA: TGTGCCAGCAGCCCTTTACAGGGAGCTGGAAACACCATATATTTT.

V is TRBV7-8 and J is TRBJ2-7; TRBD1 matches 10 bases. Germline-derived CDR1 and CDR2 are SGHVS and FQNEAQ. The CDR3 contains 15 residues. Germline trimming cut 0 bases from V and 7 bases from J; bases unmatched to any gene: 6. The CDR3 is CASSLAGQGSREQYF. CDR3 in DNA: TGTGCCAGCAGCTTAGCGGGACAGGGGTCTCGGGAGCAGTACTTC.

This chain links TRBV7-2 with TRBJ2-2, with 12 positions matching TRBD1. Germline CDR1 SGHTA, CDR2 FQGNSA. The length of the CDR3 is 16 residues. V lost 2 bases to trimming and J lost 6 bases; unmatched junction nucleotides: 4. The CDR3 region is CASSLMGQGASGELFF. The CDR3 bases are TGTGCCAGCAGCTTAATGGGACAGGGGGCGTCCGGGGAGCTGTTTTTT.

The V gene is TRBV30, the J gene TRBJ2-7, with D possibly TRBD2 on 6 matching bases. The CDR3 loop spans 13 amino acids. The V and J ends lost 1 base and 3 bases respectively, with 10 bases between them. Germline CDR1 is GTSNPN and CDR2 is SVGIG (reference sequence). The CDR3 here is CAWSELARYEQYF. In DNA form, the CDR3 reads TGTGCCTGGAGTGAACTAGCTCGCTACGAGCAGTACTTC.

This clone has just one count. The chain employs TRBV5-4 and TRBJ1-2, with unresolved D. The V gene's germline CDR1 is SGHNT and CDR2 YYREEE (reference sequence). The CDR3 runs to 14 residues. Trimming took 2 bases from V and 0 from J, leaving 8 bases between them. CDR3 DNA sequence: TGTGCCAGCAGCTTACCAGGTGCTAACTATGGCTACACCTTC. This sequence encodes CASSLPGANYGYTF.

The chain uses TRBV15 and TRBJ2-3; 7 nucleotides match TRBD1. This CDR3 has 14 residues. The V and J ends lost 3 bases and 9 bases, in that order; junction bases with no gene match: 9. Germline CDR1 reads LNHNV; CDR2 reads YYDKDF (reference sequence). In nucleotides, the CDR3 is TGTGCCACCAGCAGGGGACAGACCCCAAAGACGCAGTATTTT. Its translation is CATSRGQTPKTQYF.

V is TRBV7-2 and J is TRBJ2-5; possibly TRBD2 for D (5 bases). CDR3 size: 13 residues. Germline values: CDR1 SGHTA, CDR2 FQGNSA. V shed 3 bases and J shed 7 bases, with 12 bases lying between them. CDR3 coding DNA: TGTGCCAGCAGCTTCCAGGAGGCTGGGACCCAGTACTTC. This codes for CASSFQEAGTQYF.

The rearrangement links TRBV5-1 to TRBJ1-6; 11 nucleotides agree with TRBD1. From germline, CDR1 is SGHRS and CDR2 YFSETQ. V lost 0 bases to trimming and J lost 8 bases; unmatched junction nucleotides: 4. This CDR3 region has 16 residues. The CDR3 here is CASSLAGTGGDSPLHF. The CDR3 coding sequence is TGCGCCAGCAGCTTGGCGGGGACAGGGGGGGATTCACCCCTCCACTTT.

This sequence joins TRBV7-3 and TRBJ2-6; the D gene is possibly TRBD2 (5 bases). The CDR3 spans 16 residues. In germline, CDR1 is SGHTA, CDR2 FQGTGA. The V end was cut by 5 bases, the J end by 2 bases, with 13 bases between. CDR3 region: CASSPGAGTGANVLTF. As DNA, the CDR3 is TGTGCCAGCAGCCCGGGCGCGGGCACTGGGGCCAACGTCCTGACTTTC.

The chain couples TRBV5-5 to TRBJ1-3; 9 nucleotides match TRBD1. There are 14 residues in the CDR3. V dropped 4 bases and J dropped 7; count of bases not matched to a gene: 6. Germline CDR1 is SGHKS and CDR2 is YYEKEE (reference sequence). The CDR3 DNA reads TGTGCCAGCAGCCAGGGACAGGGTACGAACACCATATATTTT. Its translation is CASSQGQGTNTIYF.

The CDR3 nucleotides are TGTGCCAGCAGTGAAGTCAGGGGAATAAATCAGCCCCAGCATTTT. It codes for CASSEVRGINQPQHF. V and J are TRBV6-1 and TRBJ1-5; perhaps TRBD1 as D (6 bases). The V end was cut by 1 base, the J end by 4 bases, with 11 bases between. The CDR3 contains 15 residues. Per the germline V gene, CDR1 is MNHNS and CDR2 is SASEGT.

The genes are TRBV15 and TRBJ2-3; maybe TRBD2 (6 bases). The CDR3 length is 13 residues. CDR1 LNHNV and CDR2 YYDKDF come from the germline V gene (reference sequence). V dropped 4 bases and J dropped 12 bases, with 17 bases sitting between them. The chain's CDR3 is CATSIGIPGLQYF. CDR3 nucleotide sequence: TGTGCCACCAGCATAGGGATCCCTGGACTACAGTATTTT. Full variable domain (missing parts from reference TRBV15 and TRBJ2-3): DAMVIQNPRYQVTQFGKPVTLSCSQTLNHNVMYWYQQKSSQAPKLLFHYYDKDFNNEADTPDNFQSRRPNTSFCFLDIRSPGLGDTAMYLCATSIGIPGLQYFGPGTRLTVL.

This rearrangement joins TRBV28 to TRBJ2-2; 12 bases line up with TRBD2. There are 18 residues in the CDR3. Losses at the gene ends were 4 bases for V and 1 base for J; bases not matched to a gene: 7. Germline loops: CDR1 MDHEN, CDR2 SYDVKM. The CDR3 nucleotides read TGTGCCAGCAGTTCTCGCACTAGCGGGAGGAGGAACACCGGGGAGCTGTTTTTT. Protein product: CASSSRTSGRRNTGELFF.

The CDR3 DNA reads as TGTGCCAGCCTGGACAGGGGGAACACTGAAGCTTTCTTT. It codes for CASLDRGNTEAFF. The V gene is TRBV28, the J gene TRBJ1-1, with 9 bases matching TRBD1. The CDR3 runs 13 residues. The trim removed 8 bases at V and 1 base at J, leaving 2 bases unmatched. The germline V gene has CDR1 MDHEN and CDR2 SYDVKM.

This clone is judged medium-sized. In DNA, the CDR3 is TGTGCCAGCGGGTGGGGGGACACTGAAGCTTTCTTT. Protein: CASGWGDTEAFF. The V and J genes are TRBV6-5 and TRBJ1-1, with D possibly matching TRBD1 (5 bases). The germline gives CDR1 MNHEY, CDR2 SVGAGI. The ends were cut back, 8 bases at V and 3 bases at J, with 10 bases in the middle. There are 12 residues in the CDR3.

This clone was counted between two and nine times. The chain has TRBV9 and TRBJ2-3, with D tentatively TRBD2 (5 bases). Looked up from germline, CDR1 is SGDLS and CDR2 is YYNGEE. The V end lost 0 bases, the J end lost 0 bases, and 14 bases lay between the germline ends. The CDR3 runs to 17 residues. The CDR3 loop reads CASSVGPWSGSTDTQYF. CDR3 nucleotide sequence: TGTGCCAGCAGCGTAGGCCCCTGGAGCGGCAGCACAGATACGCAGTATTTT.

The V and J genes are TRBV19 and TRBJ2-2; maybe TRBD2 (7 bases). V lost 5 bases, J lost 7 bases, and 17 bases lay in between. The length of the CDR3 is 15 residues. Germline assignment: CDR1 LNHDA and CDR2 SQIVND (reference sequence). CDR3 DNA: TGTGCCAGTAGTCGTGGGAGGGACAAGGACGGGGAGCTGTTTTTT. It yields the protein CASSRGRDKDGELFF.